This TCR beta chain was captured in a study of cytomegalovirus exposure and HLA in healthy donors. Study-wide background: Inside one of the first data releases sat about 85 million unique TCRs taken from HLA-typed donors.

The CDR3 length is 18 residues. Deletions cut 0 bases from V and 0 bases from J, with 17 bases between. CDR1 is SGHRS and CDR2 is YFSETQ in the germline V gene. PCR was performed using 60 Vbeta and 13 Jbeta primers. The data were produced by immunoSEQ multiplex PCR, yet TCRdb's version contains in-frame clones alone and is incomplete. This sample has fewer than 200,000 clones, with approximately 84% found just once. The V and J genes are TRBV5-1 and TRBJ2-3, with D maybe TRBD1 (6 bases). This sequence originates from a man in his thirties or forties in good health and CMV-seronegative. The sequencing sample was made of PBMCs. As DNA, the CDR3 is TGCGCCAGCAGCTTGGGCTGGGGGCGCGTCCCCAGCACAGATACGCAGTATTTT. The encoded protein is CASSLGWGRVPSTDTQYF.